This TCR beta chain stems from a study of identical twins. Using its own MiXCR run on the 5' RACE reads, TCRdb lists one record per CDR3 protein. Found here are about 520,000 distinct CDR3 sequences, 22% of them singletons; the top ten hold around 0.91%. Trimming pared 1 base from V and 5 bases from J, leaving 20 bases between. Germline assignment: CDR1 ENHRY and CDR2 SYGVKD. This CDR3 spans 18 amino acids. A word on this clonotype: Its specificity is unknown.

Overall study findings and caveats: Researchers caution that invariant MAIT and iNKT cells could partly confound zero-insertion analyses. When twins shared out-of-frame alpha sequences, those sequences had excess low generation probability.

This sample also appeared in a second study, on T cells expressing NK-cell markers.

Sequencing input: CD4+ T cells sorted from blood. V and J are TRBV10-3 and TRBJ1-4; D is unclear. This receptor was taken from a woman aged 18-29 years in good health. Written as DNA, the CDR3 is TGTGCCATCAGTGAGTTTCCCGGGAAACCTACCGCCAATGAAAAACTGTTTTTT. Translation gives CAISEFPGKPTANEKLFF.